What follows is one TCR beta chain and its context. The antigen is unknown. V dropped 0 bases and J dropped 6 bases, with 15 bases sitting between them. Germline CDR1 is GTSNPN and CDR2 is SVGIG (reference sequence). The CDR3 contains 15 residues. Healthy individuals of Caucasian origin from Russia, aged about 6 to 100, served as donors. Isolation recovered at least 6 million PBMCs from every sample. Primers used in a second PCR of about 6 to 11 cycles were a sample-barcoded 5' primer and a J-beta primer mix. TCRdb independently ran MiXCR on the 5' RACE reads; one entry per CDR3 protein. The table shows around 790,000 distinct CDR3 sequences, with approximately 44% occurring only once. This entry comes from a study of blood T cells in healthy people across ages. General study findings and limits: Among long-lived donors, naive CD4+ cells were more numerous and diversity higher than in aged donors.

The sample comprised blood. The V and J genes are TRBV30 and TRBJ1-5; D is perhaps TRBD1 (6 bases). The sequence came from a man between 60 and 75 years old in good health. This chain's CDR3 is CAWSVWGGAGQPQHF. DNA of the CDR3: TGTGCCTGGAGTGTTTGGGGGGGCGCGGGTCAGCCCCAGCATTTT.